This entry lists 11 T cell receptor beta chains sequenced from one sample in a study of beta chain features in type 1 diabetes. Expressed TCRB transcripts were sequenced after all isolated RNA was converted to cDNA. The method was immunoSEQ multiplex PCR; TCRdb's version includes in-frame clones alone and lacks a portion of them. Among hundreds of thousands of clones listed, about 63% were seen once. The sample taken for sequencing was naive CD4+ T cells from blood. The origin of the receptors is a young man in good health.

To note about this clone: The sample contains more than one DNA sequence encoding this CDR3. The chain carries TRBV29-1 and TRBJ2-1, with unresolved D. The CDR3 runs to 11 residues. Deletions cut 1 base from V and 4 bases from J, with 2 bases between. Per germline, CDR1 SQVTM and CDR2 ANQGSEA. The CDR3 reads CSVEGYNEQFF. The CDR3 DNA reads TGCAGCGTTGAAGGGTACAATGAGCAGTTCTTC.

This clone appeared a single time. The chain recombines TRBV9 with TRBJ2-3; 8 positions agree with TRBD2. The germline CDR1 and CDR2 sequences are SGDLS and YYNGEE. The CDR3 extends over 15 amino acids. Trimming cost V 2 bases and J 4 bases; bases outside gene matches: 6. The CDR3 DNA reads TGTGCCAGCAGCGTTAGCGCGGGGGGTGCAGATACGCAGTATTTT. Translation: CASSVSAGGADTQYF.

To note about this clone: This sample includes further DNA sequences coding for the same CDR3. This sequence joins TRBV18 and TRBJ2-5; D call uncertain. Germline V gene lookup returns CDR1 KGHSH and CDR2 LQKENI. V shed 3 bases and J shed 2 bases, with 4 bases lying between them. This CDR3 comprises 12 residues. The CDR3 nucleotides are TGTGCCAGCTCACCGACTCAAGAGACCCAGTACTTC. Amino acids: CASSPTQETQYF.

CDR3 nucleotide sequence: TGTGCCAGCAGCCTCGGGACATACGAGCAGTACTTC. It yields the protein CASSLGTYEQYF. The chain recombines TRBV6-5 with TRBJ2-7, with D possibly matching TRBD1 (6 bases). Looked up from germline, CDR1 is MNHEY and CDR2 is SVGAGI. The ends were cut back, 6 bases at V and 4 bases at J, with 10 bases in the middle. This CDR3 contains 12 residues.

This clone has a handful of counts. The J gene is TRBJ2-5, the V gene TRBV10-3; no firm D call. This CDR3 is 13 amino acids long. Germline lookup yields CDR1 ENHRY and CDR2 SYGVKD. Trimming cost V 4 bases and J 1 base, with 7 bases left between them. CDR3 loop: CAISAVIQETQYF. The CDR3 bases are TGTGCCATCAGTGCGGTAATCCAAGAGACCCAGTACTTC.

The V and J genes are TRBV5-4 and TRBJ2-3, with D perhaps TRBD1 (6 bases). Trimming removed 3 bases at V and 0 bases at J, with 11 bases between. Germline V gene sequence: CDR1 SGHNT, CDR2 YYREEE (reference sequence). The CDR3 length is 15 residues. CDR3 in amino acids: CASSSDRSSTDTQYF. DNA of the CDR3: TGTGCCAGCAGCTCCGACAGGTCGAGCACAGATACGCAGTATTTT.

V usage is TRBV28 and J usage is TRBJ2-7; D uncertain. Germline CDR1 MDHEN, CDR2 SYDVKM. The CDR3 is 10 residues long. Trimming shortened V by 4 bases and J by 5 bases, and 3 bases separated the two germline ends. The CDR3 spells CASSSHEQYF. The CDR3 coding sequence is TGTGCCAGCAGTTCTCACGAGCAGTACTTC.

In DNA form, the CDR3 reads TGTGCCAGCACCTCAGGCTACCAAGAGACCCAGTACTTC. The encoded protein is CASTSGYQETQYF. The V and J genes are TRBV6-6 and TRBJ2-5, with D unresolved. CDR3 size: 13 residues. CDR1 and CDR2 from the germline V gene are MNHNY and SVGAGI (reference sequence). V lost 7 bases and J lost 0, with 9 bases in between.

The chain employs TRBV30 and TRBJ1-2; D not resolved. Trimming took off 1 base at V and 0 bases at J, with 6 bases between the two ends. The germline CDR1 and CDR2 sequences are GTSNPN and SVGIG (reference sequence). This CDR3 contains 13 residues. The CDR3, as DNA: TGTGCCTGGAGTGGCAGGACTAACTATGGCTACACCTTC. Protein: CAWSGRTNYGYTF.

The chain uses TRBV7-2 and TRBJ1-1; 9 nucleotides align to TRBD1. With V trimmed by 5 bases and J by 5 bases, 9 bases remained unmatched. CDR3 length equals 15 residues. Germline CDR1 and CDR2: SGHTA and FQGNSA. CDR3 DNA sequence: TGTGCCAGCAGCCGCCGGGACAGGGTACAGACTGAAGCTTTCTTT. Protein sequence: CASSRRDRVQTEAFF.

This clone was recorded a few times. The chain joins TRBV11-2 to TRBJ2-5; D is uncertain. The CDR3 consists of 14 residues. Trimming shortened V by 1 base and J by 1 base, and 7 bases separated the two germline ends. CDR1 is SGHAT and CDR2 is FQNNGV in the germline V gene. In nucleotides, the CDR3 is TGTGCCAGCAGCTTAGGGGCGGTCCAAGAGACCCAGTACTTC. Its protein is CASSLGAVQETQYF. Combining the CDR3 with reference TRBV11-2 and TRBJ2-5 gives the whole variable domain EAGVAQSPRYKIIEKRQSVAFWCNPISGHATLYWYQQILGQGPKLLIQFQNNGVVDDSQLPKDRFSAERLKGVDSTLKIQPAKLEDSAVYLCASSLGAVQETQYFGPGTRLLVL.